A selection of T cell receptor beta chains follows, all from one sample in a study of cytomegalovirus exposure and HLA in healthy donors. Repertoires were generated with immunoSEQ multiplex PCR, while TCRdb's copy carries only in-frame clones and drops some. The repertoire holds approximately 290,000 clones, with 80% as singletons. The sequencing input was PBMCs. These receptors came from a girl aged 2 to 10 in good health and CMV-seronegative. The CDR3 runs from the conserved cysteine through the conserved F or W. D genes are given only for firm matches. Some rows have no size entry. The others give once, few or many, or a class for an expanded clone.

v_gene	d_gene	j_gene	abundance	CDR3aa	CDR3nt
TRBV4-1	-	TRBJ2-7	-	CASSQDPSSYEQYF	TGCGCCAGCAGCCAAGACCCATCATCCTACGAGCAGTACTTC
TRBV5-4	TRBD2	TRBJ2-3	-	CASSRLAGGSTDTQYF	TGTGCCAGCAGCCGCCTAGCGGGGGGGAGCACAGATACGCAGTATTTT
TRBV7-9	-	TRBJ1-1	-	CSSSSGGEAFF	TGTTCCAGCAGCTCCGGCGGTGAAGCTTTCTTT
TRBV28	TRBD1	TRBJ1-5	few	CASSWTGGYNQPQHF	TGTGCCAGCAGTTGGACAGGGGGATACAATCAGCCCCAGCATTTT
TRBV28	TRBD2	TRBJ2-5	-	CASRGPGLAYETQYF	TGTGCCAGCAGGGGACCCGGACTAGCTTATGAGACCCAGTACTTC
TRBV10-3	TRBD1	TRBJ1-1	few	CAISETGGGVYEAFF	TGTGCCATCAGTGAGACAGGGGGCGGGGTATATGAAGCTTTCTTT
TRBV2	-	TRBJ1-4	-	CASTGGGKLFF	TGTGCCAGCACCGGGGGGGGAAAACTGTTTTTT
TRBV5-5	TRBD1	TRBJ2-1	-	CASIATGRGYEIEQFF	TGTGCCAGCATTGCCACGGGCAGGGGGTATGAGATTGAGCAGTTCTTC
TRBV29-1	TRBD1	TRBJ2-6	-	CSVEGTGVYGANVLTF	TGCAGCGTTGAGGGGACAGGTGTCTACGGGGCCAACGTCCTGACTTTC
TRBV2	-	TRBJ1-5	-	CASSEAISGGRQPQHF	TGTGCCAGCAGTGAAGCGATCAGTGGAGGGCGACAGCCCCAGCATTTT
TRBV5-1	TRBD1	TRBJ2-5	-	CASSAGQGHQETQYF	TGCGCCAGCAGCGCGGGACAGGGACATCAAGAGACCCAGTACTTC
TRBV6-1	-	TRBJ2-3	once	CASSEQRGDTQYF	TGTGCCAGCAGCGAACAGAGGGGGGATACGCAGTATTTT
TRBV21-1	-	TRBJ2-5	-	CASSKPRQGITETQYF	TGTGCCAGCAGCAAACCCCGACAGGGCATAACGGAGACCCAGTACTTC
TRBV19	-	TRBJ2-7	few	CASSQRAEWGAYEQYF	TGTGCCAGTAGTCAACGGGCGGAGTGGGGGGCCTACGAGCAGTACTTC
TRBV2	-	TRBJ2-1	-	CASAEAASARSYNEQFF	TGTGCCAGCGCCGAGGCGGCTAGCGCCCGCTCCTACAATGAGCAGTTCTTC
TRBV5-5	-	TRBJ1-3	-	CASSLASAGVLYF	TGTGCCAGCAGCTTGGCGAGCGCGGGGGTATTATATTTT
TRBV30	-	TRBJ1-5	-	CAWSVSAGNQPQHF	TGTGCCTGGAGTGTCTCAGCGGGCAATCAGCCCCAGCATTTT
TRBV6-6	-	TRBJ1-2	-	CASSYSLGLYGYTF	TGTGCCAGCAGTTACTCCCTAGGACTCTATGGCTACACCTTC
TRBV7-2	-	TRBJ1-3	-	CASSWEFTGNTIYF	TGTGCCAGCAGCTGGGAGTTTACTGGAAACACCATATATTTT
TRBV4-1	TRBD2	TRBJ2-7	once	CASSQPERGGNYEQYF	TGCGCCAGCAGCCAACCCGAGCGGGGGGGCAACTACGAGCAGTACTTC
TRBV6-1	TRBD1	TRBJ1-1	-	CASSQQGGTEAFF	TGTGCCAGCAGCCAGCAGGGGGGCACTGAAGCTTTCTTT
TRBV23-1	-	TRBJ2-1	-	CASSQGRVPYNEQFF	TGCGCCAGCTCCCAGGGCAGGGTCCCCTACAATGAGCAGTTCTTC
TRBV7-9	-	TRBJ2-1	-	CASSLTVGSYNEQFF	TGTGCCAGCAGCTTAACAGTGGGCTCCTACAATGAGCAGTTCTTC
TRBV9	TRBD2	TRBJ2-1	-	CASSVDGTIYNEQFF	TGTGCCAGCAGCGTAGACGGGACTATCTACAATGAGCAGTTCTTC
TRBV28	-	TRBJ2-6	-	CASSGGDAGANVLTF	TGTGCCAGCAGTGGAGGGGATGCTGGGGCCAACGTCCTGACTTTC
TRBV6-1	-	TRBJ1-5	-	CASRLQGSSNQPQHF	TGTGCCAGCAGGTTACAGGGCTCCAGCAATCAGCCCCAGCATTTT
TRBV28	TRBD2	TRBJ2-1	-	CASSSPPSGRFLNNEQFF	TGTGCCAGCAGTTCGCCCCCTAGCGGGAGATTCCTAAACAATGAGCAGTTCTTC
TRBV5-6	TRBD1	TRBJ1-6	-	CASSLYGPGGYSPLHF	TGTGCCAGCAGCTTGTACGGACCAGGGGGCTATTCACCCCTCCACTTT
TRBV2	-	TRBJ2-7	-	CASAITVDSSYEQYF	TGTGCCAGCGCTATCACGGTGGACAGTTCCTACGAGCAGTACTTC
TRBV28	TRBD1	TRBJ1-6	-	CATQGTGNSPLHF	TGTGCCACCCAAGGGACAGGGAATTCACCCCTCCACTTT
TRBV28	TRBD1	TRBJ1-2	-	CASSNTGVGYGYTF	TGTGCCAGCAGTAATACAGGGGTTGGTTATGGCTACACCTTC
TRBV7-9	TRBD1	TRBJ2-7	-	CASSPRQGAYEQYF	TGTGCCAGCAGCCCCCGACAGGGGGCGTACGAGCAGTACTTC
TRBV6-6	-	TRBJ2-4	-	CATRGGEAKNIQYF	TGTGCCACCAGGGGGGGAGAGGCCAAAAACATTCAGTACTTC
TRBV28	TRBD1	TRBJ1-4	-	CASSFRGQGNEKLFF	TGTGCCAGCAGTTTCCGGGGACAGGGCAATGAAAAACTGTTTTTT
TRBV19	-	TRBJ2-7	-	CASSPRADYEQYF	TGTGCCAGTAGTCCGCGGGCCGACTACGAGCAGTACTTC
TRBV28	-	TRBJ2-1	once	CASSSEEGRNNEQFF	TGTGCCAGCAGCTCGGAGGAGGGCCGGAACAATGAGCAGTTCTTC
TRBV2	TRBD2	TRBJ2-7	-	CASRTTRGRASGGSPYEQYF	TGTGCCAGCAGGACGACCCGGGGCCGGGCTAGCGGGGGGTCACCCTACGAGCAGTACTTC
TRBV7-9	TRBD1	TRBJ1-4	-	CASSLRRDRTNEKLFF	TGTGCCAGCAGCTTACGACGGGACAGAACTAATGAAAAACTGTTTTTT
TRBV28	TRBD2	TRBJ2-3	-	CASSPSGGTDTQYF	TGTGCCAGCAGTCCTAGCGGGGGCACAGATACGCAGTATTTT
TRBV6-5	TRBD2	TRBJ2-5	-	CASSYATSSETQYF	TGTGCCAGCAGTTACGCGACTAGCTCAGAGACCCAGTACTTC